The T cell receptor beta chain under discussion was sequenced for a study of regulatory T cells in long-lasting Graves disease. Study-level points and caveats: Segments TRBV28, TRBJ1-2 and TRBJ2-5 showed preferential usage in persistent disease. The study found lower TCR diversity in persistent Graves' patients than in newly diagnosed ones. Since the sample size was small, accuracy may have been reduced.

This clonotype has only a few counts. The antigen is undetermined. Construction of the TCR beta libraries employed iRepertoire HTBI primers in conjunction with Arm-PCR of CDR3 regions. A single record per CDR3 protein comes from TCRdb applying MiXCR to the multiplex PCR reads. The sample contains a few hundred thousand distinct CDR3 sequences, roughly 24% of which appear only once. The V gene end was trimmed by 4 bases and the J gene end by 11 bases; junction bases not matched to a gene: 14. CDR3 size: 17 residues. CDR1 PRHDT and CDR2 FYEKMQ come from the germline V gene (reference sequence). Noted time point: persistent/refractory GD, antithyroid drugs over 5 years with positive TRAb. Construction of the TCR library relied on RNA isolated from PBMCs. The authors drew approximately 9 milliliters of peripheral blood into EDTA tubes.

The V and J genes are TRBV13 and TRBJ2-7, with 16 bases lining up with TRBD2. The sequencing here drew on peripheral blood mononuclear cells (PBMCs), taken when the disease was refractory, from a patient treated with antithyroid drugs. The origin of this receptor is a middle-aged woman with Graves disease. CDR3 sequence: CASSSPKEGLAGGRKYF. The DNA for the CDR3 is TGTGCCAGCAGCTCACCAAAGGAGGGACTAGCGGGAGGGCGGAAGTACTTC.